This TCR beta chain is from a study of T-cell memory formation after mild COVID-19. Findings of the study overall: CM and EM subsets held most contracting CD4+ clones; EMRA held CD8+ ones.

cDNA libraries for TCR alpha and TCR beta, carrying sample barcodes and UMIs, came from 5'RACE with constant-segment primers. From the 5' RACE reads, TCRdb called clonotypes with MiXCR, one entry per CDR3 protein. Counted here are 350,000 to 500,000 distinct CDR3 sequences, approximately 18% occurring once; the ten biggest clones make up 20% to 25%. In germline, CDR1 is SGHVS, CDR2 FQNEAQ. V lost 7 bases and J lost 4, with 11 bases in between. This CDR3 is built from 13 residues. With regard to this clonotype: Its antigen remains unidentified.

This TCR came from a man younger than 35 who had mild COVID-19 (a few samples of this study predate the infection). Cell type and time point are not known. The material sequenced was PBMCs or a T cell subset sorted from them (not recorded which). V usage is TRBV7-8 and J usage is TRBJ1-3, with D perhaps TRBD1 (5 bases). Written as DNA, the CDR3 is TGTGCCAGCATCCAGGGCATAGGAAACACCATATATTTT. This encodes CASIQGIGNTIYF.